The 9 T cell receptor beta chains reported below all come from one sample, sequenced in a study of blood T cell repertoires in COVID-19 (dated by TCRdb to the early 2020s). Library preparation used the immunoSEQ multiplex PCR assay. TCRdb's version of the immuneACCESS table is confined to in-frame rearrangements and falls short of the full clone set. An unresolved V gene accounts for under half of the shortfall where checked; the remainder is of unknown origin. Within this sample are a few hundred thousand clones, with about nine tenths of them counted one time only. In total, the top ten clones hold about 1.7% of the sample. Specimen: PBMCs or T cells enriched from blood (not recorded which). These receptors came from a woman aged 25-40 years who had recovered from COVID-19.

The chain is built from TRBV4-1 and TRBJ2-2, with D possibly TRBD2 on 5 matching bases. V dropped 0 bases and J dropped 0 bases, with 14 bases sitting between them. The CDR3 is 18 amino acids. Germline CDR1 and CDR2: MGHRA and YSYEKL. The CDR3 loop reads CASSQDQHDGTNTGELFF. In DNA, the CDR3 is TGCGCCAGCAGCCAAGATCAGCATGACGGGACGAACACCGGGGAGCTGTTTTTT.

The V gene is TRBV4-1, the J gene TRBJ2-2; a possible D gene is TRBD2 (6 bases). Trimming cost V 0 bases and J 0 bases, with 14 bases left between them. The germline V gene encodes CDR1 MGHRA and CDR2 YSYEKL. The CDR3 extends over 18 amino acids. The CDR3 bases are TGCGCCAGCAGCCAAGATGGGAGCGGGCCCGCGAACACCGGGGAGCTGTTTTTT. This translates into CASSQDGSGPANTGELFF.

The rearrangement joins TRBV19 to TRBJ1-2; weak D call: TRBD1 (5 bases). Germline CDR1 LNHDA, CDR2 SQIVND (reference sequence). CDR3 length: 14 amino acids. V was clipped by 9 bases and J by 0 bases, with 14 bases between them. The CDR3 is CASTDRPTNYGYTF. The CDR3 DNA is TGTGCCAGCACCGACAGACCGACTAACTATGGCTACACCTTC.

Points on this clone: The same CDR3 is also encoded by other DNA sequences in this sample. CDR3 DNA sequence: TGTGCCAGCAGCTTCGGGGGCTCCTACGAGCAGTACTTC. Translated, it gives CASSFGGSYEQYF. This sequence joins TRBV5-4 and TRBJ2-7; D may be TRBD2 (6 bases). V was pared by 2 bases and J by 0 bases, with 6 bases between. CDR1 is SGHNT and CDR2 is YYREEE in the germline V gene (reference sequence). The CDR3 length is 13 residues.

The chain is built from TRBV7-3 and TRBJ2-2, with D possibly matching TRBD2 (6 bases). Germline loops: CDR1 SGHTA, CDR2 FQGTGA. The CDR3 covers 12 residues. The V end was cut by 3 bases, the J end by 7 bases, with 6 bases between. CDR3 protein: CASSFGGGELFF. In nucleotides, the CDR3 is TGTGCCAGCAGCTTCGGGGGCGGGGAGCTGTTTTTT.

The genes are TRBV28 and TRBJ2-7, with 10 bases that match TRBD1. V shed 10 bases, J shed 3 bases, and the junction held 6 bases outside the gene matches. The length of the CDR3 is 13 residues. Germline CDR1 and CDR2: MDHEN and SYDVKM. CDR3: CATTGTGDYEQYF. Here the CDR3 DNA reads TGTGCCACCACAGGGACAGGGGACTACGAGCAGTACTTC. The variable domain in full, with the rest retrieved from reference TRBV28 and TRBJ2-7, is DVKVTQSSRYLVKRTGEKVFLECVQDMDHENMFWYRQDPGLGLRLIYFSYDVKMKEKGDIPEGYSVSREKKERFSLILESASTNQTSMYLCATTGTGDYEQYFGPGTRLTVT.

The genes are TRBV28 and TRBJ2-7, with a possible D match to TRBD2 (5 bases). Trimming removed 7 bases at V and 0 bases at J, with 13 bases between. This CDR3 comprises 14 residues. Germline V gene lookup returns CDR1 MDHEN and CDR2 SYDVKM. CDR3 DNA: TGTGCCAGCACCTTGAGGGCTTCCTCCTACGAGCAGTACTTC. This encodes CASTLRASSYEQYF.

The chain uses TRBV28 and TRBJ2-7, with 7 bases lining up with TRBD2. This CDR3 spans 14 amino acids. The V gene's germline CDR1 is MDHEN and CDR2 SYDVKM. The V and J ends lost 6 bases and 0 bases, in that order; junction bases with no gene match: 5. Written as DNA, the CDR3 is TGTGCCAGCAGCATTAGCGGGCTCTCCTACGAGCAGTACTTC. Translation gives CASSISGLSYEQYF. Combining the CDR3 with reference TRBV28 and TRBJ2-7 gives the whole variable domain DVKVTQSSRYLVKRTGEKVFLECVQDMDHENMFWYRQDPGLGLRLIYFSYDVKMKEKGDIPEGYSVSREKKERFSLILESASTNQTSMYLCASSISGLSYEQYFGPGTRLTVT.

The CDR3, as DNA: TGTGCCAGCAGTGATTTTTCGCGACAGATCAATCAGCCCCAGCATTTT. Protein sequence: CASSDFSRQINQPQHF. The rearrangement uses TRBV6-1 and TRBJ1-5, with D maybe TRBD1 (5 bases). This CDR3 is built from 16 residues. The V gene lost 3 bases and the J gene lost 3 bases, with 15 bases spanning the gap. Germline V gives CDR1 MNHNS, CDR2 SASEGT.